The 27 T cell receptor beta chains reported below all come from one sample, sequenced in a study of T-cell reconstitution after alpha-beta-depleted transplantation in children. Preparation of the TCRbeta library involved a method that used unique molecular identifiers. MiXCR, applied by TCRdb to the PCR reads, yields one record per CDR3 protein. The table records about half a million distinct CDR3 sequences, 12% of them present only once. The specimen comprised PBMCs from the stem cell graft donor, sampled from the stem cell graft. The receptor set was obtained from a human donor who donated a stem cell graft to a child with combined immunodeficiency.

This clonotype was observed many times. The J gene is TRBJ2-7, the V gene TRBV20-1; 7 bases line up with TRBD1. CDR1 is DFQATT and CDR2 is SNEGSKA in the germline V gene (reference sequence). The CDR3 is 14 amino acids. V dropped 6 bases and J dropped 1; count of bases not matched to a gene: 9. DNA of the CDR3: TGCAGTGCACCGGACAGGTTTGGATCCTACGAGCAGTACTTC. Translated: CSAPDRFGSYEQYF.

V and J are TRBV9 and TRBJ2-7, with 9 nucleotides matching TRBD2. J gave up 4 bases and V 3 bases, and 8 bases lay outside the gene matches. CDR1 SGDLS and CDR2 YYNGEE come from the germline V gene. The CDR3 spans 15 residues. CDR3 protein: CASSAWGTSIYEQYF. DNA for the CDR3: TGTGCCAGCAGCGCTTGGGGGACTAGCATTTACGAGCAGTACTTC.

Written as DNA, the CDR3 is TGTGCCAGCAGTGACCGGGACAGGTCCGCCTCCTACGAGCAGTACTTC. Encoded protein: CASSDRDRSASYEQYF. V and J are TRBV2 and TRBJ2-7; TRBD1 matches at 8 bases. The CDR3 is made up of 16 amino acids. V lost 3 bases, J lost 0 bases, and 7 bases stayed unmatched. Per germline, CDR1 SNHLY and CDR2 FYNNEI.

This clonotype was counted a few times. This rearrangement joins TRBV6-5 to TRBJ2-7; tentatively, D is TRBD2 (6 bases). Germline V gives CDR1 MNHEY, CDR2 SVGAGI. The CDR3 consists of 14 residues. V was pared by 3 bases and J by 3 bases, with 12 bases between. CDR3 DNA sequence: TGTGCCAGCAGTTATGGCGGGAAACTCTACGAGCAGTACTTC. Encoded protein: CASSYGGKLYEQYF.

In its sample, this clonotype was seen a few times. The chain couples TRBV7-8 to TRBJ1-5; 7 nucleotides match TRBD1. CDR1 and CDR2 from the germline V gene are SGHVS and FQNEAQ. V shed 5 bases, J shed 4 bases, and the junction held 8 bases outside the gene matches. The CDR3 totals 15 residues. The CDR3 nucleotides read TGTGCCAGCAGCGAACAGGGGAAGGGAAATCAGCCCCAGCATTTT. Translation gives CASSEQGKGNQPQHF.

This chain links TRBV12-3 or TRBV12-4 with TRBJ2-1, with D possibly being TRBD2 (6 bases). Trimming cost V 7 bases and J 2 bases, with 18 bases left between them. The CDR3 extends over 16 amino acids. The CDR3 protein is CASTFGVAEAYNEQFF. The CDR3 region has the DNA TGTGCCAGCACCTTTGGGGTAGCGGAGGCCTACAATGAGCAGTTCTTC.

This clonotype was observed a few times. The chain employs TRBV24-1 and TRBJ2-1, with 7 bases fitting TRBD1. The CDR3 consists of 13 residues. Germline CDR1 and CDR2: KGHDR and SFDVKD. The V and J ends lost 4 bases and 9 bases, in that order; junction bases with no gene match: 5. The CDR3 DNA follows: TGTGCCACCAGTGAAAACAGGGGATTTGAGCAGTTCTTC. Its protein is CATSENRGFEQFF.

This clonotype was found many times. This chain links TRBV5-5 with TRBJ2-2; D is perhaps TRBD2 (6 bases). The CDR3 length is 15 residues. V gave up 10 bases and J gave up 4 bases, with 20 bases separating them. Germline V lookup: CDR1 SGHKS, CDR2 YYEKEE (reference sequence). DNA of the CDR3: TGTGCCCCTACGGCCGGGGGTAGTAGCACCGGGGAGCTGTTTTTT. Protein sequence: CAPTAGGSSTGELFF.

This clonotype was picked up a small number of times. The V call is TRBV9, the J call TRBJ2-5; D gene ambiguous. Looked up from germline, CDR1 is SGDLS and CDR2 is YYNGEE. CDR3 size: 14 residues. Trimming pared 3 bases from V and 4 bases from J, leaving 13 bases between. CDR3 bases: TGTGCCAGCAGCGCCCGCCCCGTACCAGAGACCCAGTACTTC. Its protein product is CASSARPVPETQYF.

This clonotype was detected a few times. This chain joins TRBV7-9 and TRBJ2-1; D possibly uses TRBD1 or TRBD2 (5 bases each). Germline V gene lookup returns CDR1 SEHNR and CDR2 FQNEAQ (reference sequence). V was cut by 7 bases and J by 9 bases, with 25 bases left in between. This CDR3 has 16 amino acids. CDR3 sequence reads: CASTLLLRALGGEQFF. For the CDR3, the DNA is TGTGCCAGCACCCTATTGCTACGGGCTCTTGGGGGTGAGCAGTTCTTC.

This clonotype was seen many times. The V gene is TRBV12-3 or TRBV12-4, the J gene TRBJ2-1; a possible D gene is TRBD1 (5 bases). V lost 3 bases to trimming and J lost 2 bases, with 11 bases between them. The CDR3 extends over 15 amino acids. Written as DNA, the CDR3 is TGTGCCAGCAGTTTGGACCCGACAGCCTACAATGAGCAGTTCTTC. It is translated as CASSLDPTAYNEQFF.

This clonotype was observed many times. The rearrangement links TRBV29-1 to TRBJ2-1; the D is unclear. Germline V CDR1 and CDR2: SQVTM, ANQGSEA. The CDR3 consists of 14 residues. Trimming took 7 bases from V and 1 from J, leaving 14 bases between them. CDR3 sequence reads: CSGEGMGSYNEQFF. In DNA, the CDR3 is TGCAGCGGAGAAGGGATGGGGTCCTACAATGAGCAGTTCTTC.

V gene TRBV7-9 combines with J gene TRBJ2-1, with TRBD2 as a possible D gene (5 bases). The V gene's germline CDR1 is SEHNR and CDR2 FQNEAQ (reference sequence). The V end lost 4 bases, the J end lost 0 bases, and 13 bases lay between the germline ends. The CDR3 is 16 residues long. CDR3 DNA: TGTGCCAGCAGCTCCCTAGAGGGCCTCTCCTACAATGAGCAGTTCTTC. Translation gives CASSSLEGLSYNEQFF.

This clonotype was seen at least ten times. V and J are TRBV5-1 and TRBJ2-1; no clear D. CDR3 length equals 12 residues. CDR1 is SGHRS and CDR2 is YFSETQ in the germline V gene. V was cut by 1 base and J by 8 bases, with 7 bases left in between. CDR3 bases: TGCGCCAGCAGCTTGTCTCCCGATGAGCAGTTCTTC. Its protein product is CASSLSPDEQFF.

This clonotype has ten or more counts. This chain connects TRBV10-2 to TRBJ2-7; 7 bases fit TRBD1. The CDR3 runs to 15 residues. The J segment lost 2 bases and the V segment lost 0 bases, leaving 4 bases of the junction unmatched. Per the germline V gene, CDR1 is WSHSY and CDR2 is SAAADI. As DNA, the CDR3 is TGCGCCAGCAGTGAGTCGAACAGGGGAACCTACGAGCAGTACTTC. Translation: CASSESNRGTYEQYF.

The J gene is TRBJ1-4, the V gene TRBV6-1, with D possibly matching TRBD1 (5 bases). The CDR3 sequence is 16 residues long. Germline V CDR1 and CDR2: MNHNS, SASEGT. Deletions cut 2 bases from V and 7 bases from J, with 17 bases between. The CDR3 here is CASSEPWGRVVEKLFF. The CDR3 DNA reads as TGTGCCAGCAGTGAACCCTGGGGGAGGGTTGTTGAAAAACTGTTTTTT.

In its sample, this clonotype was seen a few times. J is TRBJ2-1 and V is TRBV7-8; 10 bases are a match to TRBD1. Trimming removed 0 bases from V and 4 bases from J; junction bases left unmatched: 3. The CDR3 consists of 16 residues. Germline V gives CDR1 SGHVS, CDR2 FQNEAQ. The CDR3 sequence: CASSLAGQGTYNEQFF. DNA of the CDR3: TGTGCCAGCAGCTTAGCGGGACAGGGGACTTACAATGAGCAGTTCTTC.

J is TRBJ2-5 and V is TRBV3-1; D may be TRBD1 (5 bases). Germline V lookup: CDR1 LGHDT, CDR2 YNNKEL (reference sequence). This CDR3 contains 15 residues. V dropped 3 bases and J dropped 5 bases, with 16 bases sitting between them. The CDR3 DNA follows: TGTGCCAGCAGCCAGGAAAATCAGGGCTATGAGACCCAGTACTTC. Translating it yields CASSQENQGYETQYF.

In its sample, this clonotype was seen many times. V usage is TRBV18 and J usage is TRBJ2-1; D is ambiguous. Per germline, CDR1 KGHSH and CDR2 LQKENI. V was shortened by 5 bases and J by 8 bases, with 4 bases between the two germline ends. This CDR3 has 10 amino acids. The CDR3 sequence is CASSGDEQFF. Here the CDR3 DNA reads TGTGCCAGCTCAGGGGATGAGCAGTTCTTC.

This clonotype was seen many times. The chain recombines TRBV12-3 or TRBV12-4 with TRBJ2-7; perhaps D is TRBD1 or TRBD2 (5 bases each). Trimming took off 4 bases at V and 5 bases at J, with 12 bases between the two ends. The CDR3 has 13 amino acids. The CDR3 DNA follows: TGTGCCAGCAGTTCCGGGACGATGGACGAGCAGTACTTC. It translates to CASSSGTMDEQYF.

This clonotype was recorded many times. This chain joins TRBV12-3 or TRBV12-4 and TRBJ2-5, with 13 bases that match TRBD2. The CDR3 loop spans 16 amino acids. Trimming cost V 4 bases and J 5 bases; bases outside gene matches: 7. CDR3 coding DNA: TGTGCCAGCAGTTCTACTCGGACTAGCGGGAGTGAGACCCAGTACTTC. This sequence encodes CASSSTRTSGSETQYF.

The rearrangement joins TRBV5-5 to TRBJ2-1; D is possibly TRBD1 or TRBD2 (5 bases each). The V and J ends lost 4 bases and 4 bases respectively, with 18 bases between them. The germline gives CDR1 SGHKS, CDR2 YYEKEE (reference sequence). The CDR3 spans 16 residues. The chain's CDR3 is CASSPEPGRIYNEQFF. Here the CDR3 DNA reads TGTGCCAGCAGCCCAGAACCGGGACGGATATACAATGAGCAGTTCTTC.

At least ten counts were recorded for this clonotype. The chain couples TRBV12-3 or TRBV12-4 to TRBJ2-5, with 7 bases aligning to TRBD2. J was trimmed by 2 bases and V by 3 bases; bases with no gene match: 6. The CDR3 covers 15 residues. The CDR3 coding sequence is TGTGCCAGCAGTTTGGCGGGAGCACCTCAAGAGACCCAGTACTTC. As protein: CASSLAGAPQETQYF.

This clonotype has a count of ten or more. The rearrangement uses TRBV27 and TRBJ2-7; no definite D call. Germline V lookup: CDR1 MNHEY, CDR2 SMNVEV (reference sequence). CDR3 size: 13 residues. V shed 5 bases and J shed 0 bases, with 8 bases lying between them. This CDR3 reads CASSRGSSYEQYF. The DNA of the CDR3 is TGTGCCAGCAGTCGCGGCAGCTCCTACGAGCAGTACTTC.

This clonotype was detected many times. This chain uses TRBV12-3 or TRBV12-4 with TRBJ2-7; 8 bases line up with TRBD1. The CDR3 is made up of 14 amino acids. The junction had 4 bases not matched to a gene; V was cut back by 6 bases and J by 0 bases. CDR3 region: CASRGQAFSYEQYF. The CDR3 region has the DNA TGTGCCAGCAGGGGACAGGCCTTCTCCTACGAGCAGTACTTC.

The chain uses TRBV30 and TRBJ2-1; D uncertain. V shed 1 base and J shed 5 bases, with 6 bases lying between them. The germline V gene has CDR1 GTSNPN and CDR2 SVGIG (reference sequence). The length of the CDR3 is 12 residues. The CDR3, as DNA: TGTGCCTGGAGTGGATACGACAATGAGCAGTTCTTC. It translates to CAWSGYDNEQFF.

This clonotype was seen repeatedly, ten times or more. The CDR3 DNA reads TGTGCCAGCAGCACCGGGACGTATGAAAAACTGTTTTTT. This translates into CASSTGTYEKLFF. The rearrangement joins TRBV11-1 to TRBJ1-4; tentative D call: TRBD1 (5 bases). This CDR3 is 13 amino acids long. Looked up from germline, CDR1 is SGHAT and CDR2 is FQDESV (reference sequence). Trimming removed 5 bases at V and 6 bases at J, with 10 bases between.